Listed here are 32 T cell receptor beta chains from one sample, sequenced in a study of blood T cell repertoires in COVID-19. Using immunoSEQ multiplex PCR, the repertoire was profiled, and TCRdb retains in-frame clones only, with some absent. The sample includes a few hundred thousand clones, 88% of them seen just once. Source material: PBMCs or T cells enriched from blood (not recorded which). Receptor source: a man aged 25-45 years who had recovered from COVID-19.

CDR3 residues: CASSQGLAGPSFLNEQFF. CDR3 DNA sequence: TGCGCCAGCAGCCAGGGACTAGCGGGGCCTTCGTTTTTGAATGAGCAGTTCTTC. The chain recombines TRBV5-1 with TRBJ2-1; TRBD2 matches at 13 bases. CDR1 and CDR2 (germline): SGHRS, YFSETQ. The CDR3 has 18 residues. With V trimmed by 4 bases and J by 7 bases, 14 bases remained unmatched.

The rearrangement uses TRBV11-2 and TRBJ1-5, with D unclear. Deletions cut 6 bases from V and 2 bases from J, with 8 bases between. The CDR3 consists of 13 residues. The germline gives CDR1 SGHAT, CDR2 FQNNGV. CDR3 in amino acids: CASSPTGNQPQHF. The CDR3 coding sequence is TGTGCCAGCAGTCCTACAGGCAATCAGCCCCAGCATTTT.

The chain has TRBV21-1 and TRBJ1-6; whether TRBD1, the table's D call, matches the DNA was not checked. TRBV21-1 is classified as a pseudogene. This CDR3 spans 16 amino acids. CDR3 residues: CASSSGDSPSGSPLHF. CDR3 coding DNA: TGTGCCAGCAGCTCAGGGGACAGTCCAAGTGGCTCACCCCTCCACTTT.

The rearrangement joins TRBV2 to TRBJ2-7, with TRBD1 as a possible D gene (6 bases). The length of the CDR3 is 16 residues. Germline V gene sequence: CDR1 SNHLY, CDR2 FYNNEI. Trimming took 3 bases from V and 2 from J, leaving 17 bases between them. The CDR3 here is CASSESSRGYPYEQYF. CDR3 DNA: TGTGCCAGCAGTGAGTCTAGCAGGGGTTATCCCTACGAGCAGTACTTC.

The chain links TRBV2 to TRBJ1-1; no clear D. Trimming took off 10 bases at V and 5 bases at J, with 11 bases between the two ends. Germline CDR1 reads SNHLY; CDR2 reads FYNNEI. The CDR3 spans 11 residues. The CDR3 loop is CATTLRTEAFF. CDR3 DNA sequence: TGTGCCACTACCCTTCGTACTGAAGCTTTCTTT.

The chain combines TRBV27 with TRBJ2-2; maybe TRBD1 (6 bases). Trimming removed 7 bases at V and 2 bases at J, with 17 bases between. CDR1 MNHEY and CDR2 SMNVEV come from the germline V gene (reference sequence). This CDR3 is built from 16 residues. CDR3 protein: CASMLSGTPNTGELFF. The CDR3 DNA reads TGTGCCAGCATGCTGTCCGGGACACCTAACACCGGGGAGCTGTTTTTT.

The chain uses TRBV10-3 and TRBJ2-1; possibly TRBD1 for D (6 bases). This CDR3 region has 15 residues. Germline CDR1 ENHRY, CDR2 SYGVKD. The V end lost 8 bases, the J end lost 2 bases, and 16 bases lay between the germline ends. The CDR3 DNA reads as TGTGCCATCGGCCAAACAGGGCTCACCTACAATGAGCAGTTCTTC. As protein: CAIGQTGLTYNEQFF.

The chain is built from TRBV12-3 or TRBV12-4 and TRBJ1-1, with no clear D. This CDR3 has 12 residues. Trimming cost V 6 bases and J 7 bases, with 12 bases left between them. DNA of the CDR3: TGTGCCAGCAGCCGGACGGGAAATGAAGCTTTCTTT. Its translation is CASSRTGNEAFF.

This clone was found once. The V and J genes are TRBV3-1 (or the pseudogene TRBV3-2) and TRBJ2-2; TRBD1 matches 8 bases. Trimming removed 5 bases from V and 2 bases from J; junction bases left unmatched: 10. CDR1 and CDR2 (germline): LGHDT, YNNKEL (reference sequence). The CDR3 consists of 17 residues. CDR3 DNA sequence: TGTGCCAGCAGCAAGACCGGGACAGGAATTAACACCGGGGAGCTGTTTTTT. This sequence encodes CASSKTGTGINTGELFF.

V is TRBV10-3 and J is TRBJ2-2, with TRBD2 matching 12 bases. This CDR3 is 17 amino acids long. The trim removed 3 bases at V and 5 bases at J, leaving 7 bases unmatched. Germline assignment: CDR1 ENHRY and CDR2 SYGVKD. For the CDR3, the DNA is TGTGCCATCAGTGACCCTACTAGCGGGGGGTGGACCGGGGAGCTGTTTTTT. The encoded protein is CAISDPTSGGWTGELFF.

The chain couples TRBV5-1 to TRBJ2-7; D is perhaps TRBD2 (5 bases). CDR1 is SGHRS and CDR2 is YFSETQ in the germline V gene. V was pared by 4 bases and J by 3 bases, with 17 bases between. The CDR3 runs to 15 residues. The CDR3 loop is CASSLTASGNYEQYF. The CDR3 coding sequence is TGCGCCAGCAGCCTAACAGCTTCCGGGAACTACGAGCAGTACTTC.

This clone has just a few counts. The gene calls are TRBV7-9 and TRBJ1-6; 8 nucleotides match TRBD1. Trimming took 0 bases from V and 5 from J; bases not matched to a gene: 3. Germline CDR1 SEHNR, CDR2 FQNEAQ (reference sequence). This CDR3 has 16 amino acids. CDR3 residues: CASSLARTGHNSPLHF. CDR3 DNA: TGTGCCAGCAGCTTAGCCCGGACAGGGCATAATTCACCCCTCCACTTT.

The chain couples TRBV1 to TRBJ2-3; the DNA was not compared with TRBD2, the D call given in the table. TRBV1 is designated a pseudogene. The length of the CDR3 is 18 residues. In DNA form, the CDR3 reads TGCACCAGCAGCGGAGAAGCGGGGGGCGAAAAGGGCACAGATACGCAGTATTTT. Protein sequence: CTSSGEAGGEKGTDTQYF.

The chain recombines TRBV5-1 with TRBJ2-2, with D perhaps TRBD2 (5 bases). Trimming left V 3 bases short and J 6 bases short, with 9 bases between. Germline CDR1 reads SGHRS; CDR2 reads YFSETQ. The CDR3 extends over 13 amino acids. The CDR3 DNA sequence: TGCGCCAGCAGCTCACTGGGAGCCGGGGAGCTGTTTTTT. This encodes CASSSLGAGELFF.

This chain links TRBV29-1 with TRBJ2-2; D uncertain. V lost 5 bases and J lost 2, with 9 bases in between. CDR1 is SQVTM and CDR2 is ANQGSEA in the germline V gene. This CDR3 has 13 amino acids. The CDR3 spells CSVTRQNTGELFF. DNA of the CDR3: TGCAGCGTTACCCGACAAAACACCGGGGAGCTGTTTTTT.

The gene calls are TRBV3-1 (or the pseudogene TRBV3-2) and TRBJ2-1, with D possibly being TRBD2 (5 bases). Trimming left V 4 bases short and J 6 bases short, with 16 bases between. CDR1 and CDR2 from the germline V gene are LGHDT and YNNKEL (reference sequence). The CDR3 has 15 amino acids. The CDR3 DNA reads TGTGCCAGCAGCCTGCGGGCTAGGAGACCCAATGAGCAGTTCTTC. The encoded protein is CASSLRARRPNEQFF.

This chain uses TRBV5-8 with TRBJ1-1; the D is unclear. Germline V lookup: CDR1 SGHTS, CDR2 YDEGEE. The CDR3 has 12 residues. Trimming stripped 2 bases from V and 6 bases from J, with 8 bases between. CDR3 sequence (DNA): TGTGCCAGCAGCTTTTGGGCGTCTGAAGCTTTCTTT. Protein sequence: CASSFWASEAFF.

The CDR3 loop is CASSQGAGGYEQYF. Written as DNA, the CDR3 is TGCGCCAGCAGCCAAGGAGCGGGCGGCTACGAGCAGTACTTC. This chain joins TRBV4-1 and TRBJ2-7; perhaps TRBD2 as D (6 bases). The germline V and J ends were trimmed by 1 base and 3 bases, with 10 bases remaining between them. Germline values: CDR1 MGHRA, CDR2 YSYEKL. The CDR3 extends over 14 amino acids.

Worth noting for this clone: This specimen includes other DNA sequences encoding the same CDR3. The rearrangement links TRBV5-1 to TRBJ2-2; 8 positions match TRBD1. Germline assignment: CDR1 SGHRS and CDR2 YFSETQ. The trim removed 0 bases at V and 2 bases at J, leaving 3 bases unmatched. The CDR3 totals 16 residues. CDR3 DNA: TGCGCCAGCAGCTTGGTAGGACAGGGTAACACCGGGGAGCTGTTTTTT. Amino acid sequence: CASSLVGQGNTGELFF.

The gene calls are TRBV5-4 and TRBJ2-7; the match to TRBD2 covers 7 bases. V lost 0 bases to trimming and J lost 2 bases; unmatched junction nucleotides: 8. The CDR3 contains 16 residues. The germline V gene has CDR1 SGHNT and CDR2 YYREEE (reference sequence). CDR3 sequence: CASSLARGGATYEQYF. The CDR3 nucleotides are TGTGCCAGCAGCTTGGCGAGGGGAGGGGCCACCTACGAGCAGTACTTC.

This clone was counted a few times. V and J are TRBV27 and TRBJ1-2; D is undetermined. The germline gives CDR1 MNHEY, CDR2 SMNVEV (reference sequence). The CDR3 extends over 16 amino acids. V was cut by 0 bases and J by 0 bases, with 11 bases left in between. This chain's CDR3 is CASSLSLQDTNYGYTF. The CDR3 nucleotides are TGTGCCAGCAGTTTATCGCTCCAGGATACTAACTATGGCTACACCTTC.

This clone was seen only once. The V and J genes are TRBV16 and TRBJ1-1; D may be TRBD1 (6 bases). V lost 0 bases to trimming and J lost 4 bases, with 18 bases between them. The CDR3 totals 17 residues. Germline assignment: CDR1 KGHSY and CDR2 FQNENV. The CDR3 here is CASSQSRLRGSGTEAFF. The DNA for the CDR3 is TGTGCCAGCAGCCAATCAAGGCTGAGGGGGTCCGGCACTGAAGCTTTCTTT.

CDR3 amino acids: CASSFTPGQGETFF. For the CDR3, the DNA is TGTGCCAGCAGTTTTACTCCGGGACAGGGGGAAACTTTCTTT. This chain connects TRBV7-3 to TRBJ1-1; 11 bases line up with TRBD1. J lost 12 bases, V lost 6 bases, and 12 bases had no gene match. The CDR3 is 14 amino acids. From germline, CDR1 is SGHTA and CDR2 FQGTGA.

This chain connects TRBV24-1 to TRBJ2-5; 9 bases align to TRBD2. This CDR3 region has 18 residues. Trimming at V came to 0 bases and at J to 2 bases, leaving 9 bases not matched to a gene. Germline assignment: CDR1 KGHDR and CDR2 SFDVKD. The CDR3 sequence: CATSDLRPVAGAQETQYF. CDR3 in DNA: TGTGCCACCAGTGATTTGAGGCCCGTAGCGGGGGCTCAAGAGACCCAGTACTTC.

The chain joins TRBV10-3 to TRBJ1-2; tentative D call: TRBD1 (5 bases). The V end lost 11 bases, the J end lost 7 bases, and 29 bases lay between the germline ends. The germline V gene has CDR1 ENHRY and CDR2 SYGVKD. This CDR3 has 16 residues. The CDR3 here is CASHGRAETSGSGYTF. The CDR3 DNA is TGTGCCTCCCACGGCAGGGCAGAAACGTCCGGAAGTGGCTACACCTTC.

This chain uses TRBV10-2 with TRBJ1-5; D uncertain. The germline gives CDR1 WSHSY, CDR2 SAAADI. The CDR3 sequence is 15 residues long. V was trimmed by 5 bases and J by 5 bases, leaving 16 bases between them. The CDR3 sequence is CASSSEQLLDQPQHF. As DNA, the CDR3 is TGCGCCAGCAGTTCGGAGCAACTACTTGATCAGCCCCAGCATTTT.

This chain joins TRBV5-8 and TRBJ2-7; the D gene is possibly TRBD2 (5 bases). This CDR3 has 13 amino acids. V lost 0 bases, J lost 5 bases, and 9 bases lay in between. Germline CDR1 and CDR2: SGHTS and YDEGEE. Here the CDR3 reads CASSLEGGHEQYF. The DNA for the CDR3 is TGTGCCAGCAGCTTGGAAGGAGGCCACGAGCAGTACTTC.

V usage is TRBV6-1 and J usage is TRBJ1-6, with TRBD1 identical over 7 bases. The CDR3 has 15 residues. The ends lost 1 base at V and 6 bases at J; junction bases unmatched: 3. Germline values: CDR1 MNHNS, CDR2 SASEGT. CDR3 nucleotides: TGTGCCAGCAGTGAAGTGGGGACAGCTAATTCACCCCTCCACTTT. Amino acids: CASSEVGTANSPLHF.

This clone was found a few times. This sequence joins TRBV10-2 and TRBJ1-1, with 12 bases lining up with TRBD1. The V gene's germline CDR1 is WSHSY and CDR2 SAAADI. The CDR3 runs 15 residues. The V gene end was trimmed by 1 base and the J gene end by 4 bases; junction bases not matched to a gene: 1. This CDR3 reads CASSEWGQGATEAFF. The DNA of the CDR3 is TGCGCCAGCAGTGAGTGGGGACAGGGGGCCACTGAAGCTTTCTTT.

This chain links TRBV7-2 with TRBJ1-2, with TRBD1 as a possible D gene (5 bases). CDR1 and CDR2 (germline): SGHTA, FQGNSA. CDR3 length: 16 amino acids. Trimming took 1 base from V and 0 from J, leaving 12 bases between them. The CDR3 loop reads CASSLDGTPANYGYTF. The DNA of the CDR3 is TGTGCCAGCAGCTTAGACGGGACTCCGGCTAACTATGGCTACACCTTC.

This chain joins TRBV27 and TRBJ1-1; TRBD1 agrees at 7 bases. This CDR3 contains 13 residues. V was pared by 6 bases and J by 4 bases, with 5 bases of the junction left unmatched. The germline V gene has CDR1 MNHEY and CDR2 SMNVEV (reference sequence). CDR3: CASRRQGGTEAFF. The CDR3 DNA is TGTGCCAGCAGACGACAGGGAGGCACTGAAGCTTTCTTT.

The rearrangement joins TRBV7-8 to TRBJ2-7; D remains ambiguous. Germline V lookup: CDR1 SGHVS, CDR2 FQNEAQ. The CDR3 runs 15 residues. The V end was cut by 6 bases, the J end by 2 bases, with 17 bases between. CDR3 bases: TGTGCCAGCAGTCTAGGCCCGGTCAAAGCCTACGAGCAGTACTTC. It encodes CASSLGPVKAYEQYF. The variable domain in full, with the rest retrieved from reference TRBV7-8 and TRBJ2-7, is GAGVSQSPRYKVAKRGQDVALRCDPISGHVSLFWYQQALGQGPEFLTYFQNEAQLDKSGLPSDRFFAERPEGSVSTLKIQRTQQEDSAVYLCASSLGPVKAYEQYFGPGTRLTVT.